The text below deals with one TCR beta chain. Its target is unknown. The time point: late sampling 161 to 241 days after vaccination in three convalescent patients. Specified treatment: roughly 10-day PBMC culture with coronavirus spike peptide pools or control peptides (ViraFEST assay). An Oncomine TCR Beta short-read assay was used to sequence the DNA from cultured CD4+ T cells. From cultured CD4+ T cells, genomic DNA was extracted. TCRdb passed the PCR reads through MiXCR, listing each CDR3 protein once. Here the sample spans under 30,000 distinct CDR3 sequences, 40% to 50% being singletons. The data stem from a study of vaccination and CD4 T cells after COVID-19. Overall study: A median of approximately 100 days (range 35 to 161) separated diagnosis from post-COVID sampling.

The clonotype comes from a human donor who had recovered from COVID-19. Sequences were derived from CD4+ T cells from blood, cultured in vitro, sampled about 7 months after SARS-CoV-2 vaccination.

The CDR3, as DNA: TGTGCCAGTAGTACGGACAGGGGCCAGCCCCAGCATTTT. Protein sequence: CASSTDRGQPQHF. This chain links TRBV19 with TRBJ1-5; 9 bases line up with TRBD1. The germline gives CDR1 LNHDA, CDR2 SQIVND (reference sequence). The CDR3 runs to 13 residues. The J segment lost 7 bases and the V segment lost 4 bases, leaving 2 bases of the junction unmatched. Full variable domain (remainder filled in from reference TRBV19 and TRBJ1-5): DGGITQSPKYLFRKEGQNVTLSCEQNLNHDAMYWYRQDPGQGLRLIYYSQIVNDFQKGDIAEGYSVSREKKESFPLTVTSAQKNPTAFYLCASSTDRGQPQHFGDGTRLSIL.